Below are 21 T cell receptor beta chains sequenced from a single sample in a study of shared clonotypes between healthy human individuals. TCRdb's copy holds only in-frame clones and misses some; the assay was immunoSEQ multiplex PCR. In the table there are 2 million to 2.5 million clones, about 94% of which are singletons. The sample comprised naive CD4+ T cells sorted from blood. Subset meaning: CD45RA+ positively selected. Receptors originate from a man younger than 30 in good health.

The CDR3 nucleotides are TGTGCCACTGCGACCAGGGGAATCAGGGGCTACACCTTC. Translation: CATATRGIRGYTF. The rearrangement uses TRBV5-3 and TRBJ1-2; D is possibly TRBD1 (6 bases). TRBV5-3 is known as an ORF, though its function is uncertain. Trimming took 9 bases from V and 8 from J, leaving 20 bases between them. This CDR3 region has 13 residues.

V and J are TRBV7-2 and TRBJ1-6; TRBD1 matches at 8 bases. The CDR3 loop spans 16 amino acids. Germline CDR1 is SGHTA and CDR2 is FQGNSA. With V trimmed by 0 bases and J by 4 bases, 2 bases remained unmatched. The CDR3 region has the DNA TGTGCCAGCAGCTTAGCTGACAGGGGATATAATTCACCCCTCCACTTT. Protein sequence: CASSLADRGYNSPLHF.

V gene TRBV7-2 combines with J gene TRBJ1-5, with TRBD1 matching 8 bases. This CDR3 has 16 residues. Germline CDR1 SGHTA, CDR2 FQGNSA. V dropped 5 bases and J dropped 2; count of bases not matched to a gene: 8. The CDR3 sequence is CASSPTQGAGNQPQHF. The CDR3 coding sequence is TGTGCCAGCAGCCCTACTCAGGGGGCTGGCAATCAGCCCCAGCATTTT.

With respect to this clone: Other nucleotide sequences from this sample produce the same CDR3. This CDR3 reads CASSIPGQGHTEAFF. The CDR3 DNA sequence: TGTGCCAGTAGTATCCCCGGCCAAGGCCACACTGAAGCTTTCTTT. The chain uses TRBV19 and TRBJ1-1; D gene ambiguous. V shed 3 bases and J shed 3 bases, with 14 bases lying between them. CDR3 length: 15 residues. Germline loops: CDR1 LNHDA, CDR2 SQIVND (reference sequence). Drawing the rest from reference TRBV19 and TRBJ1-1, the complete variable domain is DGGITQSPKYLFRKEGQNVTLSCEQNLNHDAMYWYRQDPGQGLRLIYYSQIVNDFQKGDIAEGYSVSREKKESFPLTVTSAQKNPTAFYLCASSIPGQGHTEAFFGQGTRLTVV.

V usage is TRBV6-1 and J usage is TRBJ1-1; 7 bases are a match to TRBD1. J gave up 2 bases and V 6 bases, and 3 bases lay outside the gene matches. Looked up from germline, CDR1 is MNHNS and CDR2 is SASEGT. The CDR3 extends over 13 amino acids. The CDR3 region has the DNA TGTGCCAGCAGAAGGGACAGCAACACTGAAGCTTTCTTT. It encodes CASRRDSNTEAFF.

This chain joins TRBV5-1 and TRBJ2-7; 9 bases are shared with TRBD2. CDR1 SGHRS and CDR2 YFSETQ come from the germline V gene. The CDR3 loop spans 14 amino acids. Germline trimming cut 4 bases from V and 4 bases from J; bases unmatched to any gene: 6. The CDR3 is CASSISGGTYEQYF. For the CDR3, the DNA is TGCGCCAGCAGCATAAGCGGGGGGACATACGAGCAGTACTTC.

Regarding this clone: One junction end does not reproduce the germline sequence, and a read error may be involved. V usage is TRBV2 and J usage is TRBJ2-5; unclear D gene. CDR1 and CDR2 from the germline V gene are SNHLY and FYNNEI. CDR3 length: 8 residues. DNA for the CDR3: TGTGCCAGCAGTGCTGTCGACTTC. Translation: CASSAVDF.

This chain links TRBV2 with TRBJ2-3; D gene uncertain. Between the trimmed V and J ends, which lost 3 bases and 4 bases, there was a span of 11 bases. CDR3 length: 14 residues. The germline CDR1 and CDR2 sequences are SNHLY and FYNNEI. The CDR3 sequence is CASSEGYSADTQYF. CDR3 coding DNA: TGTGCCAGCAGTGAGGGGTACTCCGCAGATACGCAGTATTTT.

The CDR3 loop is CASSSTGVTFYGYTF. For the CDR3, the DNA is TGTGCCAGCAGTTCGACAGGGGTGACTTTTTATGGCTACACCTTC. The chain carries TRBV6-5 and TRBJ1-2; TRBD1 aligns across 8 bases. V dropped 4 bases and J dropped 5; count of bases not matched to a gene: 9. Per germline, CDR1 MNHEY and CDR2 SVGAGI. This CDR3 comprises 15 residues.

The CDR3 bases are TGTGCCAGCAGTGAAGGGACAGCTAGATCACCCCTCCACTTT. Protein product: CASSEGTARSPLHF. J is TRBJ1-6 and V is TRBV6-1; tentative D call: TRBD1 (6 bases). The CDR3 consists of 14 residues. The V and J ends lost 1 base and 10 bases respectively, with 11 bases between them. The germline V gene has CDR1 MNHNS and CDR2 SASEGT.

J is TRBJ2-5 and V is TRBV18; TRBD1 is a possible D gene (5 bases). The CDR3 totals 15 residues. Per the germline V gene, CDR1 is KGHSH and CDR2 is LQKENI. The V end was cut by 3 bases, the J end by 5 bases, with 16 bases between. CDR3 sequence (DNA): TGTGCCAGCTCACCGAGGCAGGGTGAGGTGGAGACCCAGTACTTC. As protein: CASSPRQGEVETQYF. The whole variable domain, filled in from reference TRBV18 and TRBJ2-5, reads NAGVMQNPRHLVRRRGQEARLRCSPMKGHSHVYWYRQLPEEGLKFMVYLQKENIIDESGMPKERFSAEFPKEGPSILRIQQVVRGDSAAYFCASSPRQGEVETQYFGPGTRLLVL.

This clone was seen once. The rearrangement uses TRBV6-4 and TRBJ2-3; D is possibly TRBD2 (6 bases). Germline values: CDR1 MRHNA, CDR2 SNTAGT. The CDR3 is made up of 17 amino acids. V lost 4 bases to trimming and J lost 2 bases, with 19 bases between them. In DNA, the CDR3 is TGTGCCAGCAGTGCTACCGGGACTCGGGAGTACACAGATACGCAGTATTTT. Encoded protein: CASSATGTREYTDTQYF.

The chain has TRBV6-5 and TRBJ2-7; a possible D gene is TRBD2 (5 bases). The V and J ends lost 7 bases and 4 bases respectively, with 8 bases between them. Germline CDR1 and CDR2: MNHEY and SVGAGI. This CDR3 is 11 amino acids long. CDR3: CASTEGYEQYF. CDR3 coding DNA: TGTGCCAGCACCGAGGGTTACGAGCAGTACTTC.

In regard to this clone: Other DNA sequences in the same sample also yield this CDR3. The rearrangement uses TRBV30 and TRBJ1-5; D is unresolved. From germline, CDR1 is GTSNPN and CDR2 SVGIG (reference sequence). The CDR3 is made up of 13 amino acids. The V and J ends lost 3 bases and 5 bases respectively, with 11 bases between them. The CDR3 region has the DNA TGTGCCTGGAGCCCCGGCGGGGATCAGCCCCAGCATTTT. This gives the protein CAWSPGGDQPQHF.

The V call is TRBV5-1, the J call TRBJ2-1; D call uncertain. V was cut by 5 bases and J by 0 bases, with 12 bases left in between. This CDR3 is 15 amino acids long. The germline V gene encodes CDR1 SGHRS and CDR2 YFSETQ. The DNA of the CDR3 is TGCGCCAGCAGTCCAACAGCAAACTCCTACAATGAGCAGTTCTTC. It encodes CASSPTANSYNEQFF. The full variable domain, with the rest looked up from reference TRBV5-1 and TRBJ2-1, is KAGVTQTPRYLIKTRGQQVTLSCSPISGHRSVSWYQQTPGQGLQFLFEYFSETQRNKGNFPGRFSGRQFSNSRSEMNVSTLELGDSALYLCASSPTANSYNEQFFGPGTRLTVL.

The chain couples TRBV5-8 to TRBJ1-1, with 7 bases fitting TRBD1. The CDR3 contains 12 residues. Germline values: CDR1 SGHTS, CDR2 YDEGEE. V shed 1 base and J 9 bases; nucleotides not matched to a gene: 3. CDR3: CASSLLGQKAFF. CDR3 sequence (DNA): TGTGCCAGCAGCTTGCTGGGACAGAAAGCTTTCTTT.

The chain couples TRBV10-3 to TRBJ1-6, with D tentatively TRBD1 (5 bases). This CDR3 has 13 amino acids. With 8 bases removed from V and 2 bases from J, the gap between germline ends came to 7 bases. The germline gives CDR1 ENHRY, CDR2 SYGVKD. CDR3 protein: CAIGTAYNSPLHF. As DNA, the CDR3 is TGTGCCATCGGGACGGCCTATAATTCACCCCTCCACTTT.

The chain's CDR3 is CASSYGQGDTDTQYF. DNA of the CDR3: TGTGCCAGCAGCTACGGGCAGGGGGACACAGATACGCAGTATTTT. The chain uses TRBV7-9 and TRBJ2-3; 7 bases align to TRBD1. This CDR3 is 15 amino acids long. V was clipped by 4 bases and J by 2 bases; unmatched bases: 6. The germline CDR1 and CDR2 sequences are SEHNR and FQNEAQ (reference sequence).

CDR3 bases: TGTGCCAGCAGTGAGACAGGAGTCAATCAGCCCCAGCATTTT. Translation: CASSETGVNQPQHF. V and J are TRBV6-6 and TRBJ1-5; possibly TRBD1 for D (6 bases). The ends were cut back, 5 bases at V and 3 bases at J, with 11 bases in the middle. Germline values: CDR1 MNHNY, CDR2 SVGAGI (reference sequence). This CDR3 is built from 14 residues.

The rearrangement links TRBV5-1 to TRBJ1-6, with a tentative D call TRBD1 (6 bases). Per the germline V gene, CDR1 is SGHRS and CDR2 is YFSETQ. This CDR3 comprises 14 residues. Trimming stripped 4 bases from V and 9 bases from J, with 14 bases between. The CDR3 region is CASSQQGWGSPLHF. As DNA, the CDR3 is TGCGCCAGCAGCCAACAGGGATGGGGTTCACCCCTCCACTTT.

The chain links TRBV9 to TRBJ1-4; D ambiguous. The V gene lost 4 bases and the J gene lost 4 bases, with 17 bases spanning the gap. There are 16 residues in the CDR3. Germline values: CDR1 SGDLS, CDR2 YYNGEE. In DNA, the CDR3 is TGTGCCAGCAGCTCTACTCCTAGCGGAGGTAATGAAAAACTGTTTTTT. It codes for CASSSTPSGGNEKLFF.